Below, 17 T cell receptor beta chains from the same sample are listed, as sequenced in a study of blood T cell repertoires in COVID-19. The repertoire was sequenced with immunoSEQ multiplex PCR; TCRdb's copy has only in-frame clones and lacks some. The repertoire includes 200,000 to 250,000 clones, approximately 86% of them detected once, and 3.6% sits in the top ten. Sequenced sample: peripheral blood. The receptors here all came from a woman older than 75 with acute or convalescent COVID-19.

In its sample, this clone was seen once. CDR3 sequence reads: CASSTQGGTNEKLFF. The CDR3 DNA reads TGCGCCAGCAGCACACAGGGGGGTACTAATGAAAAACTGTTTTTT. The V gene is TRBV5-1, the J gene TRBJ1-4; TRBD1 aligns across 8 bases. Germline loops: CDR1 SGHRS, CDR2 YFSETQ. Trimming removed 4 bases from V and 2 bases from J; junction bases left unmatched: 4. CDR3 length: 15 amino acids.

The chain joins TRBV11-3 to TRBJ2-3; TRBD2 matches 9 bases. The CDR3 length is 14 residues. Germline values: CDR1 SGHNT, CDR2 YENEEA. Unmatched junction bases numbered 5, after V lost 6 bases and J lost 4 bases. In DNA, the CDR3 is TGTGCCAGCAGGAGCGGGGGGCCGGCAGATACGCAGTATTTT. It codes for CASRSGGPADTQYF.

The rearrangement joins TRBV18 to TRBJ1-1, with D possibly being TRBD1 (5 bases). Germline CDR1 reads KGHSH; CDR2 reads LQKENI. With 2 bases removed from V and 1 base from J, the gap between germline ends came to 11 bases. The CDR3 extends over 15 amino acids. This CDR3 reads CASSPSARENTEAFF. The CDR3 DNA reads as TGTGCCAGCTCACCATCTGCCAGGGAGAACACTGAAGCTTTCTTT.

The sample holds a few counts of this clone. The chain has TRBV2 and TRBJ1-3; D gene unclear. This CDR3 has 14 residues. CDR1 and CDR2 (germline): SNHLY, FYNNEI. Trimming pared 1 base from V and 5 bases from J, leaving 9 bases between. The CDR3 nucleotides are TGTGCCAGCAGTGAAGGGGTCGGGAGAAACACCATATATTTT. Translating gives CASSEGVGRNTIYF.

V usage is TRBV7-9 and J usage is TRBJ2-1; the D gene is possibly TRBD2 (7 bases). The germline V gene has CDR1 SEHNR and CDR2 FQNEAQ (reference sequence). CDR3 length: 17 residues. V lost 5 bases, J lost 4 bases, and 21 bases lay in between. In DNA form, the CDR3 reads TGTGCCAGCAGCGAAATCCTTGGGGGGGACACTTACAATGAGCAGTTCTTC. This sequence encodes CASSEILGGDTYNEQFF.

The chain has TRBV9 and TRBJ1-1; 12 positions agree with TRBD1. This CDR3 has 17 residues. J was trimmed by 4 bases and V by 3 bases; bases with no gene match: 10. Germline-derived CDR1 and CDR2 are SGDLS and YYNGEE. In nucleotides, the CDR3 is TGTGCCAGCAGCGATGCCAGGGACAGGGGGCGTGGCACTGAAGCTTTCTTT. Translation: CASSDARDRGRGTEAFF.

The V gene is TRBV5-8, the J gene TRBJ1-1; D is uncertain. Trimming took off 0 bases at V and 9 bases at J, with 12 bases between the two ends. The germline gives CDR1 SGHTS, CDR2 YDEGEE. The CDR3 runs 13 residues. The CDR3 DNA reads TGTGCCAGCAGCTTGGATGGGAGGGTTCAAGCTTTCTTT. It codes for CASSLDGRVQAFF.

The J gene is TRBJ1-6, the V gene TRBV28; TRBD1 agrees at 7 bases. This CDR3 spans 13 amino acids. CDR1 is MDHEN, CDR2 SYDVKM, per germline. The V gene end was trimmed by 6 bases and the J gene end by 9 bases; junction bases not matched to a gene: 5. Written as DNA, the CDR3 is TGTGCCAGCAGACCGGGGACAGTTTCACCCCTCCACTTT. This sequence encodes CASRPGTVSPLHF.

This clone was detected once. The genes are TRBV7-2 and TRBJ2-3, with 13 bases fitting TRBD2. V lost 5 bases and J lost 3; bases outside the gene matches: 11. The CDR3 has 18 residues. Looked up from germline, CDR1 is SGHTA and CDR2 is FQGNSA. The CDR3 loop is CASSPTSGGAARTDTQYF. CDR3 DNA: TGTGCCAGCAGCCCCACTAGCGGGGGGGCCGCGAGAACAGATACGCAGTATTTT.

V usage is TRBV2 and J usage is TRBJ2-3; D is ambiguous. The CDR3 has 11 amino acids. Germline lookup yields CDR1 SNHLY and CDR2 FYNNEI. V lost 7 bases and J lost 6, with 8 bases in between. CDR3 sequence reads: CASTLFDTQYF. Written as DNA, the CDR3 is TGTGCCAGCACCCTATTCGATACGCAGTATTTT.

This chain joins TRBV19 and TRBJ2-1; 9 positions agree with TRBD2. J lost 3 bases, V lost 1 base, and 4 bases had no gene match. The CDR3 extends over 16 amino acids. Germline assignment: CDR1 LNHDA and CDR2 SQIVND (reference sequence). CDR3 amino acids: CASSIAAGGNYNEQFF. CDR3 coding DNA: TGTGCCAGTAGTATAGCTGCGGGGGGGAACTACAATGAGCAGTTCTTC.

The chain uses TRBV24-1 and TRBJ2-1, with D maybe TRBD2 (6 bases). CDR3 length: 20 amino acids. CDR1 KGHDR and CDR2 SFDVKD come from the germline V gene. V was clipped by 5 bases and J by 0 bases, with 25 bases between them. The CDR3 nucleotides are TGTGCCACCAGTGGCCCCGGGACGGGCTCGGGACTTAGCTCCTACAATGAGCAGTTCTTC. Encoded protein: CATSGPGTGSGLSSYNEQFF.

The genes are TRBV9 and TRBJ2-3; 11 bases line up with TRBD2. Germline V gives CDR1 SGDLS, CDR2 YYNGEE. CDR3 length equals 16 residues. J gave up 3 bases and V 0 bases, and 3 bases lay outside the gene matches. The CDR3 here is CASSVELAGVTDTQYF. In DNA, the CDR3 is TGTGCCAGCAGCGTAGAACTAGCGGGGGTAACAGATACGCAGTATTTT.

CDR3 sequence (DNA): TGTGCCAGCCGGACTAGCGGGGTGGGGGAGCAGTTCTTC. Translation gives CASRTSGVGEQFF. This chain joins TRBV12-3 or TRBV12-4 and TRBJ2-1, with 12 bases lining up with TRBD2. The CDR3 extends over 13 amino acids. J lost 10 bases, V lost 8 bases, and 6 bases had no gene match.

The gene calls are TRBV5-1 and TRBJ2-2; D is perhaps TRBD2 (6 bases). Germline CDR1 SGHRS, CDR2 YFSETQ. Trimming stripped 4 bases from V and 0 bases from J, with 10 bases between. The CDR3 loop spans 15 amino acids. The chain's CDR3 is CASSPGLSNTGELFF. Here the CDR3 DNA reads TGCGCCAGCAGCCCGGGACTCTCGAACACCGGGGAGCTGTTTTTT.

This clone was observed a few times. This chain links TRBV12-5 with TRBJ1-5; TRBD1 might be the D (5 bases). Germline lookup yields CDR1 LGHNT and CDR2 FRNRAP. With 1 base removed from V and 5 bases from J, the gap between germline ends came to 6 bases. This CDR3 region has 13 residues. CDR3 bases: TGTGCTAGTGGTTTGGCGGGGGATCAGCCCCAGCATTTT. Amino acids: CASGLAGDQPQHF.

This clone was observed a handful of times. Distinct nucleotide sequences in the sample also encode this CDR3. This rearrangement joins TRBV10-3 to TRBJ2-2; the D gene is possibly TRBD2 (6 bases). Trimming left V 0 bases short and J 2 bases short, with 10 bases between. Germline V gene data show CDR1 as ENHRY and CDR2 as SYGVKD. The CDR3 runs to 16 residues. The CDR3: CAISESGGLNTGELFF. CDR3 DNA sequence: TGTGCCATCAGTGAGTCGGGGGGACTCAACACCGGGGAGCTGTTTTTT.